What follows describes a single T cell receptor (beta chain). This sample stems from a study of blood T cell repertoires in COVID-19. This CDR3 is built from 13 residues. V shed 1 base and J shed 6 bases, with 9 bases lying between them. Germline-derived CDR1 and CDR2 are GTSNPN and SVGIG (reference sequence). Assay: immunoSEQ multiplex PCR; the TCRdb copy retains only in-frame clones and omits some. This table holds almost 65,000 clones, 88% found once. The J gene is TRBJ1-4, the V gene TRBV30; D is unresolved. Sample: peripheral blood. The receptor was derived from a woman aged 60-70 years with COVID-19, enrolled during active disease. The CDR3 DNA is TGTGCCTGGAGTGGTCAGGTGTATGAAAAACTGTTTTTT. Protein: CAWSGQVYEKLFF.